Below, 26 T cell receptor beta chains from the same sample are listed, as sequenced in a study of blood T cell repertoires in COVID-19. Measured with immunoSEQ multiplex PCR; TCRdb has only the in-frame clones, and not every one. This sample has 350,000 to 450,000 clones, with around 86% found just once. Input material: PBMCs or T cells enriched from blood (not recorded which). The receptors derive from a woman aged 45-65 years who had recovered from COVID-19.

V and J are TRBV19 and TRBJ1-2; the D gene is possibly TRBD1 (5 bases). V lost 3 bases and J 4 bases, leaving 21 bases between the germline ends. The CDR3 spans 17 residues. In germline, CDR1 is LNHDA, CDR2 SQIVND (reference sequence). The CDR3 is CASSIRMDIPGAYGYTF. The CDR3 bases are TGTGCCAGTAGTATCAGGATGGACATTCCAGGTGCCTATGGCTACACCTTC.

The chain employs TRBV21-1 and TRBJ1-1; TRBD1, as called in the table, went unchecked against the DNA. TRBV21-1 is reported as a pseudogene. This CDR3 is built from 14 residues. CDR3 amino acids: CASSNQGMNTEAFF. As DNA, the CDR3 is TGTGCCAGCAGCAATCAGGGGATGAACACTGAAGCTTTCTTT.

The chain joins TRBV7-9 to TRBJ2-5; 11 positions match TRBD2. Germline CDR1 reads SEHNR; CDR2 reads FQNEAQ (reference sequence). The CDR3 spans 15 residues. J lost 5 bases, V lost 5 bases, and 7 bases had no gene match. CDR3 bases: TGTGCCAGCAGCGATAGCGGGGGGGCCTGGGAGACCCAGTACTTC. Protein: CASSDSGGAWETQYF.

This clone has only a few counts. The chain has TRBV19 and TRBJ1-1; possible D gene TRBD1, 6 bases. Trimming pared 1 base from V and 6 bases from J, leaving 9 bases between. The CDR3 has 13 amino acids. Germline V gene data show CDR1 as LNHDA and CDR2 as SQIVND (reference sequence). The CDR3 DNA is TGTGCCAGTAGTATAGTGGCAGGGGCTGAAGCTTTCTTT. As protein: CASSIVAGAEAFF.

V is TRBV6-5 and J is TRBJ1-5; TRBD1 is a possible D gene (6 bases). Germline V gives CDR1 MNHEY, CDR2 SVGAGI. This CDR3 comprises 15 residues. The V end was cut by 5 bases, the J end by 6 bases, with 17 bases between. CDR3 bases: TGTGCCAGCAGTCGCTCGGTCAAAGGGGGTCAGCCCCAGCATTTT. It translates to CASSRSVKGGQPQHF.

This clone has more than one count but fewer than ten. The chain combines TRBV2 with TRBJ1-1, with 8 positions matching TRBD1. This CDR3 spans 15 amino acids. V was clipped by 2 bases and J by 4 bases; unmatched bases: 6. Germline CDR1 SNHLY, CDR2 FYNNEI. DNA for the CDR3: TGTGCCAGCAGTGAAACTCGGACAGGGCGCACTGAAGCTTTCTTT. Amino acid sequence: CASSETRTGRTEAFF.

The chain is built from TRBV30 and TRBJ1-2; TRBD1 matches at 9 bases. This CDR3 region has 18 residues. The germline gives CDR1 GTSNPN, CDR2 SVGIG (reference sequence). V lost 3 bases and J lost 0; bases outside the gene matches: 14. CDR3 DNA sequence: TGTGCCTGGAGCCGTAGGACAGGGGCCAACCTCCCTAACTATGGCTACACCTTC. It is translated as CAWSRRTGANLPNYGYTF.

This rearrangement joins TRBV12-3 or TRBV12-4 to TRBJ1-6; D possibly corresponds to TRBD1 (6 bases). The CDR3 spans 12 residues. Trimming cost V 7 bases and J 12 bases, with 13 bases left between them. This CDR3 reads CASTATGQPLHF. The CDR3 DNA reads TGTGCCAGCACCGCGACAGGTCAACCCCTCCACTTT.

The CDR3 loop is CASSLTEQGTGELFF. The CDR3 DNA follows: TGTGCCAGCAGCTTAACGGAACAGGGTACCGGGGAGCTGTTTTTT. The chain couples TRBV7-3 to TRBJ2-2; possible D gene TRBD1, 6 bases. Trimming removed 0 bases at V and 5 bases at J, with 10 bases between. The CDR3 runs to 15 residues. Germline V gives CDR1 SGHTA, CDR2 FQGTGA.

This clone was picked up a small number of times. The CDR3 here is CASSPREQIYEQYF. The CDR3 nucleotides are TGTGCCAGCTCACCTCGGGAACAGATCTACGAGCAGTACTTC. This chain links TRBV18 with TRBJ2-7; maybe TRBD2 (5 bases). The ends were cut back, 3 bases at V and 3 bases at J, with 12 bases in the middle. Germline CDR1 KGHSH, CDR2 LQKENI. The CDR3 has 14 residues. The whole variable domain, remainder taken from reference TRBV18 and TRBJ2-7, is NAGVMQNPRHLVRRRGQEARLRCSPMKGHSHVYWYRQLPEEGLKFMVYLQKENIIDESGMPKERFSAEFPKEGPSILRIQQVVRGDSAAYFCASSPREQIYEQYFGPGTRLTVT.

The CDR3 loop is CASSLGGVGGTEAFF. DNA of the CDR3: TGTGCCAGCAGCTTGGGGGGCGTCGGGGGCACTGAAGCTTTCTTT. V usage is TRBV5-4 and J usage is TRBJ1-1; perhaps TRBD1 as D (5 bases). V lost 0 bases to trimming and J lost 4 bases, with 13 bases between them. The CDR3 loop spans 15 amino acids. Germline V CDR1 and CDR2: SGHNT, YYREEE (reference sequence).

The chain's CDR3 is CASSRDNGGPYEQYF. CDR3 sequence (DNA): TGTGCCAGCAGCCGGGACAATGGAGGACCCTACGAGCAGTACTTC. The V call is TRBV7-2, the J call TRBJ2-7, with D possibly matching TRBD1 (6 bases). Germline V gene lookup returns CDR1 SGHTA and CDR2 FQGNSA. The CDR3 has 15 amino acids. Trimming took off 5 bases at V and 2 bases at J, with 16 bases between the two ends.

This clone appeared once. The chain carries TRBV2 and TRBJ2-3; 11 positions match TRBD2. V was pared by 7 bases and J by 5 bases, with 8 bases of the junction left unmatched. The CDR3 is 15 amino acids. CDR1 and CDR2 (germline): SNHLY, FYNNEI. CDR3 in amino acids: CASKPGLAALDTQYF. In DNA, the CDR3 is TGTGCCAGCAAGCCGGGACTAGCGGCATTAGATACGCAGTATTTT.

V gene TRBV5-1 combines with J gene TRBJ2-1; the D is unclear. CDR3 length: 16 residues. The germline V gene encodes CDR1 SGHRS and CDR2 YFSETQ. Trimming stripped 2 bases from V and 0 bases from J, with 12 bases between. The CDR3: CASSFGSASSYNEQFF. The CDR3 DNA follows: TGCGCCAGCAGCTTTGGCAGCGCCAGCTCCTACAATGAGCAGTTCTTC.

This sequence joins TRBV3-1 (or the pseudogene TRBV3-2) and TRBJ1-5, with D perhaps matching TRBD1 (5 bases). The V gene lost 4 bases and the J gene lost 6 bases, with 13 bases spanning the gap. Germline lookup yields CDR1 LGHDT and CDR2 YNNKEL (reference sequence). CDR3 length equals 14 residues. The CDR3 DNA reads TGTGCCAGCAGCCCCGTCAGGGCGAGTCAGCCCCAGCATTTT. This translates into CASSPVRASQPQHF.

V and J are TRBV9 and TRBJ2-1; 8 nucleotides align to TRBD2. Germline V gives CDR1 SGDLS, CDR2 YYNGEE. The CDR3 is 15 amino acids. Trimming at V came to 4 bases and at J to 5 bases, leaving 8 bases not matched to a gene. CDR3 region: CASSSGTSGNNEQFF. As DNA, the CDR3 is TGTGCCAGCAGCTCCGGAACTAGCGGTAACAATGAGCAGTTCTTC.

The chain couples TRBV5-1 to TRBJ2-5, with D perhaps matching TRBD1 (5 bases). This CDR3 is built from 15 residues. CDR1 is SGHRS, CDR2 YFSETQ, per germline. The V end lost 1 base, the J end lost 5 bases, and 15 bases lay between the germline ends. The DNA of the CDR3 is TGCGCCAGCAGCTTGCGTCAGGGCTTTCGGGAGACCCAGTACTTC. It codes for CASSLRQGFRETQYF.

The chain carries TRBV19 and TRBJ1-3; D perhaps matches TRBD1 (6 bases). Germline V gives CDR1 LNHDA, CDR2 SQIVND (reference sequence). V was pared by 7 bases and J by 0 bases, with 16 bases between. This CDR3 contains 16 residues. For the CDR3, the DNA is TGTGCCAGTACCATGGACAGCGCCTACTCTGGAAACACCATATATTTT. Its protein is CASTMDSAYSGNTIYF.

This rearrangement joins TRBV27 to TRBJ2-2, with 7 bases fitting TRBD1. The CDR3 length is 16 residues. Losses at the gene ends were 6 bases for V and 4 bases for J; bases not matched to a gene: 11. Germline V gene data show CDR1 as MNHEY and CDR2 as SMNVEV (reference sequence). CDR3 region: CASSLRQGRLTGELFF. CDR3 sequence (DNA): TGTGCCAGCAGCCTACGACAGGGACGCCTCACCGGGGAGCTGTTTTTT.

This clone was seen a handful of times. The chain has TRBV18 and TRBJ2-2, with 11 bases lining up with TRBD1. Germline trimming cut 8 bases from V and 5 bases from J; bases unmatched to any gene: 10. Germline V gene lookup returns CDR1 KGHSH and CDR2 LQKENI. The CDR3 totals 16 residues. As DNA, the CDR3 is TGTGCCAGCCCGCTTCCGGACAGGGGGCAAACCGGGGAGCTGTTTTTT. Translating gives CASPLPDRGQTGELFF.

This clone appeared once. The chain employs TRBV6-1 and TRBJ2-7; the match to TRBD1 covers 7 bases. The CDR3 totals 13 residues. In germline, CDR1 is MNHNS, CDR2 SASEGT. After removal of 6 bases from V and 2 bases from J, the junction contained 4 bases not matched to a gene. The DNA of the CDR3 is TGTGCCAGCAGCCAGGACAGGACCTACGAGCAGTACTTC. Translation gives CASSQDRTYEQYF.

The chain combines TRBV6-1 with TRBJ1-2, with D hard to call. Trimming shortened V by 1 base and J by 6 bases, and 9 bases separated the two germline ends. This CDR3 comprises 13 residues. The germline gives CDR1 MNHNS, CDR2 SASEGT. This CDR3 is CASSEGAGDGYTF. The CDR3 DNA reads TGTGCCAGCAGTGAAGGTGCAGGCGATGGCTACACCTTC.

The CDR3 loop is CATAGDGSTDTQYF. The CDR3 nucleotides read TGTGCCACCGCAGGGGATGGAAGCACAGATACGCAGTATTTT. The J gene is TRBJ2-3, the V gene TRBV15; D is perhaps TRBD1 (6 bases). V dropped 8 bases and J dropped 0 bases, with 12 bases sitting between them. The CDR3 totals 14 residues. Looked up from germline, CDR1 is LNHNV and CDR2 is YYDKDF (reference sequence).

This clone came up a few times. The chain has TRBV6-5 and TRBJ1-2; D is perhaps TRBD1 (6 bases). Germline values: CDR1 MNHEY, CDR2 SVGAGI. The CDR3 is 15 residues long. Between the trimmed V and J ends, which lost 4 bases and 2 bases, there was a span of 14 bases. CDR3 in amino acids: CASSSIRTANYGYTF. The CDR3 DNA reads TGTGCCAGCAGTTCCATACGGACAGCGAACTATGGCTACACCTTC.

The chain links TRBV10-3 to TRBJ1-2; tentative D call: TRBD1 (6 bases). This CDR3 is 12 amino acids long. V lost 7 bases, J lost 7 bases, and 13 bases lay in between. Germline V gives CDR1 ENHRY, CDR2 SYGVKD. The CDR3 is CAITLEGGGYTF. Here the CDR3 DNA reads TGTGCCATCACTCTAGAAGGGGGTGGCTACACCTTC.

This chain joins TRBV24-1 and TRBJ2-1; 10 nucleotides agree with TRBD1. V dropped 4 bases and J dropped 6; count of bases not matched to a gene: 8. CDR1 is KGHDR, CDR2 SFDVKD, per germline. This CDR3 region has 16 residues. The CDR3 spells CATSDRGQGLGNEQFF. CDR3 in DNA: TGTGCCACCAGTGACCGGGGACAGGGGTTGGGCAATGAGCAGTTCTTC.